Listed here are 20 T cell receptor beta chains from one sample, sequenced in a study of CD8 T cells in Susac syndrome. RNA in amounts of roughly 0.5 to 1 ug was reverse transcribed with random hexamers. TCRdb itself ran the immunoSEQ multiplex PCR reads through MiXCR, one entry per CDR3 protein. The sample has roughly 100,000 distinct CDR3 sequences, around 96% seen once. Sequencing was done on a sample of CD8+ T cells from PBMCs. These receptors all come from a human donor with Susac syndrome.

This chain's CDR3 is CASSLVVTDTQYF. CDR3 in DNA: TGTGCCAGCAGCTTAGTGGTAACAGATACGCAGTATTTT. The V call is TRBV7-2, the J call TRBJ2-3; no clear D gene. The V end lost 1 base, the J end lost 3 bases, and 5 bases lay between the germline ends. This CDR3 comprises 13 residues. Per germline, CDR1 SGHTA and CDR2 FQGNSA. The complete variable domain, with remaining parts taken from reference TRBV7-2 and TRBJ2-3, reads GAGVSQSPSNKVTEKGKDVELRCDPISGHTALYWYRQSLGQGLEFLIYFQGNSAPDKSGLPSDRFSAERTGGSVSTLTIQRTQQEDSAVYLCASSLVVTDTQYFGPGTRLTVL.

V gene TRBV5-6 combines with J gene TRBJ1-1, with D tentatively TRBD1 (6 bases). Trimming removed 0 bases at V and 1 base at J, with 13 bases between. The CDR3 loop spans 16 amino acids. The V gene's germline CDR1 is SGHDT and CDR2 YYEEEE. CDR3 DNA: TGTGCCAGCAGCTTGGCCAGGGGCCTCAAGAACACTGAAGCTTTCTTT. Amino acids: CASSLARGLKNTEAFF. The entire variable domain, with the rest obtained from reference TRBV5-6 and TRBJ1-1, is as follows: DAGVTQSPTHLIKTRGQQVTLRCSPKSGHDTVSWYQQALGQGPQFIFQYYEEEERQRGNFPDRFSGHQFPNYSSELNVNALLLGDSALYLCASSLARGLKNTEAFFGQGTRLTVV.

This sequence joins TRBV5-1 and TRBJ2-3; 7 nucleotides match TRBD2. The CDR3 covers 14 residues. From germline, CDR1 is SGHRS and CDR2 YFSETQ. J was trimmed by 0 bases and V by 6 bases; bases with no gene match: 4. The CDR3 nucleotides are TGCGCCAGCACCAGCGGGGCTAGCACAGATACGCAGTATTTT. It specifies CASTSGASTDTQYF.

The chain links TRBV6-2 or TRBV6-3 to TRBJ2-1; D is uncertain. Per the germline V gene, CDR1 is MNHEY and CDR2 is SVGEGT. Between the trimmed V and J ends, which lost 11 bases and 8 bases, there was a span of 13 bases. This CDR3 has 11 residues. This CDR3 is CAAARIHEQFF. The CDR3 region has the DNA TGTGCCGCGGCGAGGATCCATGAGCAGTTCTTC.

The V gene is TRBV20-1, the J gene TRBJ2-3, with TRBD2 identical over 10 bases. The germline CDR1 and CDR2 sequences are DFQATT and SNEGSKA (reference sequence). The junction had 7 bases not matched to a gene; V was cut back by 6 bases and J by 1 base. The CDR3 has 15 residues. The CDR3 sequence is CSAPSTSGGTDTQYF. The CDR3 nucleotides read TGCAGTGCCCCGTCCACTAGCGGGGGCACAGATACGCAGTATTTT.

This rearrangement joins TRBV20-1 to TRBJ1-5; D is undetermined. This CDR3 spans 13 amino acids. Trimming left V 3 bases short and J 4 bases short, with 10 bases between. Per the germline V gene, CDR1 is DFQATT and CDR2 is SNEGSKA (reference sequence). In DNA, the CDR3 is TGCAGTGCTAGTTCGGGCCGAAATCAGCCCCAGCATTTT. This encodes CSASSGRNQPQHF.

The chain joins TRBV7-9 to TRBJ2-3; 10 nucleotides agree with TRBD2. Germline trimming cut 5 bases from V and 4 bases from J; bases unmatched to any gene: 9. Germline CDR1 reads SEHNR; CDR2 reads FQNEAQ (reference sequence). The CDR3 runs 16 residues. The CDR3 protein is CASSTQRGGDSDTQYF. In DNA form, the CDR3 reads TGTGCCAGCAGCACCCAGCGGGGGGGTGACTCAGATACGCAGTATTTT.

The chain is built from TRBV30 and TRBJ1-2; no definite D call. The length of the CDR3 is 13 residues. Trimming left V 2 bases short and J 2 bases short, with 9 bases between. Germline CDR1 and CDR2: GTSNPN and SVGIG (reference sequence). The CDR3 DNA sequence: TGTGCCTGGAGTCCTAGTTACAACTATGGCTACACCTTC. It is translated as CAWSPSYNYGYTF.

DNA of the CDR3: TGTGCCAGCAGTTGGGGGGATACCTATGGCTACACCTTC. This codes for CASSWGDTYGYTF. The chain carries TRBV28 and TRBJ1-2; D possibly corresponds to TRBD1 (5 bases). Trimming left V 4 bases short and J 4 bases short, with 10 bases between. The CDR3 runs to 13 residues. In germline, CDR1 is MDHEN, CDR2 SYDVKM.

This chain uses TRBV20-1 with TRBJ1-5, with TRBD1 identical over 7 bases. Germline assignment: CDR1 DFQATT and CDR2 SNEGSKA (reference sequence). There are 14 residues in the CDR3. V lost 5 bases and J lost 4; bases outside the gene matches: 8. The CDR3 loop is CSAAGDSMNQPQHF. Written as DNA, the CDR3 is TGCAGTGCTGCCGGGGACAGCATGAATCAGCCCCAGCATTTT.

V gene TRBV12-3 or TRBV12-4 combines with J gene TRBJ1-5, with TRBD1 matching over 8 bases. CDR3 size: 14 residues. Losses at the gene ends were 8 bases for V and 5 bases for J; bases not matched to a gene: 8. The CDR3, as DNA: TGTGCCAGCCGATCTTACAGGGGGGATCAGCCCCAGCATTTT. It yields the protein CASRSYRGDQPQHF.

The rearrangement links TRBV7-6 to TRBJ2-5; weak D call: TRBD2 (6 bases). Germline V gives CDR1 SGHVS, CDR2 FNYEAQ. V was clipped by 1 base and J by 5 bases, with 11 bases between them. The CDR3 is 14 residues long. The CDR3 protein is CASSLGRARETQYF. As DNA, the CDR3 is TGTGCCAGCAGCTTAGGGAGGGCCCGGGAGACCCAGTACTTC.

The chain employs TRBV6-5 and TRBJ2-4; 8 nucleotides align to TRBD1. The CDR3 spans 15 residues. Germline CDR1 is MNHEY and CDR2 is SVGAGI. Trimming removed 6 bases from V and 2 bases from J; junction bases left unmatched: 6. The CDR3 region is CASSPQGASKNIQYF. In DNA form, the CDR3 reads TGTGCCAGCAGCCCCCAGGGGGCGTCCAAAAACATTCAGTACTTC.

CDR3 DNA: TGTGCCAGCAGTGCTCGGGCGGGGGGGCGGAACGAGCAGTACTTC. It yields the protein CASSARAGGRNEQYF. This chain connects TRBV9 to TRBJ2-7, with 9 bases aligning to TRBD2. The CDR3 sequence is 15 residues long. Germline V gene lookup returns CDR1 SGDLS and CDR2 YYNGEE. V shed 5 bases and J 5 bases; nucleotides not matched to a gene: 11.

This CDR3 is CASSGTGLGQPQHF. CDR3 bases: TGTGCCAGCAGCGGGACAGGGTTGGGTCAGCCCCAGCATTTT. The V and J genes are TRBV9 and TRBJ1-5; 8 nucleotides match TRBD1. The V gene's germline CDR1 is SGDLS and CDR2 YYNGEE. This CDR3 region has 14 residues. With 3 bases clipped from V and 6 bases from J, the junction kept 5 bases outside the gene matches. Full variable domain (rest looked up from reference TRBV9 and TRBJ1-5): DSGVTQTPKHLITATGQRVTLRCSPRSGDLSVYWYQQSLDQGLQFLIQYYNGEERAKGNILERFSAQQFPDLHSELNLSSLELGDSALYFCASSGTGLGQPQHFGDGTRLSIL.

The DNA of the CDR3 is TGTGCCAGCAGTTCCGGTTCGATAAATCAGCCCCAGCATTTT. This encodes CASSSGSINQPQHF. The chain couples TRBV12-3 or TRBV12-4 to TRBJ1-5; D unresolved. Trimming stripped 4 bases from V and 4 bases from J, with 11 bases between. The CDR3 length is 14 residues.

This chain joins TRBV7-3 and TRBJ2-4; D is unclear. Trimming left V 3 bases short and J 9 bases short, with 12 bases between. CDR1 and CDR2 from the germline V gene are SGHTA and FQGTGA. CDR3 length: 13 amino acids. The CDR3 sequence: CASSFDKGGIQYF. CDR3 nucleotides: TGTGCCAGCAGCTTCGACAAAGGCGGCATTCAGTACTTC.

The V gene is TRBV6-6, the J gene TRBJ2-2, with D uncertain. Germline V gene sequence: CDR1 MNHNY, CDR2 SVGAGI (reference sequence). The V end was cut by 5 bases, the J end by 9 bases, with 13 bases between. CDR3 length equals 13 residues. The DNA for the CDR3 is TGTGCCAGCAGTCATCGTTCTGCCAGGGAGCTGTTTTTT. This sequence encodes CASSHRSARELFF.

The V and J genes are TRBV25-1 and TRBJ1-1; D gene ambiguous. The V end was cut by 2 bases, the J end by 13 bases, with 14 bases between. Germline CDR1 MGHDK, CDR2 SYGVNS. CDR3 length equals 12 residues. The CDR3: CASSEVTGKGFF. CDR3 nucleotide sequence: TGTGCCAGCAGTGAAGTGACCGGGAAAGGTTTCTTT.

The chain couples TRBV30 to TRBJ2-3; 7 nucleotides match TRBD2. V lost 2 bases, J lost 5 bases, and 10 bases stayed unmatched. In germline, CDR1 is GTSNPN, CDR2 SVGIG (reference sequence). CDR3 length: 15 residues. The CDR3 nucleotides read TGTGCCTGGAGTCCAGCGGGGTCCCCACAAGATACGCAGTATTTT. Translated: CAWSPAGSPQDTQYF. Full variable domain (rest looked up from reference TRBV30 and TRBJ2-3): SQTIHQWPATLVQPVGSPLSLECTVEGTSNPNLYWYRQAAGRGLQLLFYSVGIGQISSEVPQNLSASRPQDRQFILSSKKLLLSDSGFYLCAWSPAGSPQDTQYFGPGTRLTVL.